The clone carrying this T cell receptor beta chain was found many times. The CDR3 is 15 residues long. Germline assignment: CDR1 SGHVS and CDR2 FQNEAQ. The V end was cut by 4 bases, the J end by 0 bases, with 10 bases between. These data come from a study of patients and donors after allogeneic stem cell transplantation. Using its own MiXCR run on the RT-PCR reads, TCRdb lists one record per CDR3 protein. The data show 400,000 to 450,000 distinct CDR3 sequences, 15% to 20% seen once. This receptor was taken from a human donor who was either an allogeneic HSCT recipient or a stem cell or donor lymphocyte infusion donor (not recorded which). It is not recorded whose cells these are; they may come from a transplant donor. This chain links TRBV7-8 with TRBJ2-1; no definite D call. Sequences were obtained from blood, either unsorted or a sorted T cell fraction (not recorded which). CDR3 in amino acids: CASSSTAFSYNEQFF. Written as DNA, the CDR3 is TGTGCCAGCAGCTCGACCGCATTCTCCTACAATGAGCAGTTCTTC.